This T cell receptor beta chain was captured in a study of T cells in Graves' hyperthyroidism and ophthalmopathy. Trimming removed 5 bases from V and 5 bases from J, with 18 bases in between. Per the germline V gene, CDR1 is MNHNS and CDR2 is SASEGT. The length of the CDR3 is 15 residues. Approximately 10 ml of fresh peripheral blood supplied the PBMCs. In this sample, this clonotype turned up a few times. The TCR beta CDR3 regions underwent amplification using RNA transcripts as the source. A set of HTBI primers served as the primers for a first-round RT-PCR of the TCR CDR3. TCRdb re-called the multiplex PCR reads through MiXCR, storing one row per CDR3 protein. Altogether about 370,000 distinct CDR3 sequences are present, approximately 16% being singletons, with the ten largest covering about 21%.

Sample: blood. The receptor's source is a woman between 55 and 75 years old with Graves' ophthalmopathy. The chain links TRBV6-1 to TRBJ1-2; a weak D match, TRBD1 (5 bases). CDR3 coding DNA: TGTGCCAGCAGTCCCCCCGGTGACAGAAAGTATGGCTACACCTTC. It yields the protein CASSPPGDRKYGYTF.